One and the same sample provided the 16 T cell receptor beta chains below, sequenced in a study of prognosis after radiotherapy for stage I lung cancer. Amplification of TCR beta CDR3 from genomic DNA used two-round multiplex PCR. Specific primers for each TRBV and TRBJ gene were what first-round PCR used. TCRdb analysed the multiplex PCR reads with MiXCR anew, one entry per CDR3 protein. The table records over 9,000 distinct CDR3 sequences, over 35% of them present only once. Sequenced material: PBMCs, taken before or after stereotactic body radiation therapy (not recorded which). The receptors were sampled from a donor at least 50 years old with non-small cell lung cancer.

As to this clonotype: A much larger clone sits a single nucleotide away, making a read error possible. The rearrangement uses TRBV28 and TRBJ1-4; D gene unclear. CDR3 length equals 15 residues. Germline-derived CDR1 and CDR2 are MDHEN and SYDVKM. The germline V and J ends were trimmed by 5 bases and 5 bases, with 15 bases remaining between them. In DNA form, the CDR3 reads TGTGCCAGCAGTCCAGACCGGGCCCTCAATGAAAAACTGTTTTTT. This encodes CASSPDRALNEKLFF.

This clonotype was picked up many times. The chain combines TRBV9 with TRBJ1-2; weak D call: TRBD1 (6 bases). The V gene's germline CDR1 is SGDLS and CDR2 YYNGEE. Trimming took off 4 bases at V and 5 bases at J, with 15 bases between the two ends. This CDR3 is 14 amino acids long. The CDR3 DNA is TGTGCCAGCAGCTCAGGGGCAGGGGAGTATGGCTACACCTTC. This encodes CASSSGAGEYGYTF.

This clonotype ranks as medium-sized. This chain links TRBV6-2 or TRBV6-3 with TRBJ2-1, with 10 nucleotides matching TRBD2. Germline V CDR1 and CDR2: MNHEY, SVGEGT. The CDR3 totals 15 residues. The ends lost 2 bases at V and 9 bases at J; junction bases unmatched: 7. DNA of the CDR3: TGTGCCAGCAGTTACGCGGCTAGCGGGAGAAGTGAGCAGTTCTTC. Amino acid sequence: CASSYAASGRSEQFF.

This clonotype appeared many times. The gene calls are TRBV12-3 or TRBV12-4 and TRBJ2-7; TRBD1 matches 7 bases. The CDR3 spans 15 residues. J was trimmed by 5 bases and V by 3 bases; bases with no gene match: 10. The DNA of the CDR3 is TGTGCCAGCAGTTTCGGAGGTAACAGGGGTAACGAGCAGTACTTC. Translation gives CASSFGGNRGNEQYF.

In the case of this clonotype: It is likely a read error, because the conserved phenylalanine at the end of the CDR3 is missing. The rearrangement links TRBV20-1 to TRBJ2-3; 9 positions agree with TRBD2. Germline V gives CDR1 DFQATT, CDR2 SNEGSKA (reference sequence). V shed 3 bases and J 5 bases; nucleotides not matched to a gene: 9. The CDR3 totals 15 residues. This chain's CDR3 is CSARGGRGGGDTQYY. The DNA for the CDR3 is TGCAGTGCTAGGGGCGGGAGGGGCGGTGGAGATACGCAGTATTAT.

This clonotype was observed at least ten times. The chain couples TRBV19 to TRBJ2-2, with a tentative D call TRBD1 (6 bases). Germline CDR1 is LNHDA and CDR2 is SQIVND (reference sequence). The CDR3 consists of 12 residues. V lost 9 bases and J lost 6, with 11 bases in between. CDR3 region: CASSGASGELFF. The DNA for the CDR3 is TGTGCCAGCTCAGGGGCATCCGGGGAGCTGTTTTTT.

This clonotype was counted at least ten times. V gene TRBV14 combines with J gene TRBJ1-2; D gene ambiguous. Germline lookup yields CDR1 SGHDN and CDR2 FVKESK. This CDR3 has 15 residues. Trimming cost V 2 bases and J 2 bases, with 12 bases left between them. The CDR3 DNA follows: TGTGCCAGCAGCCAAAGGATGACGGGGAACTATGGCTACACCTTC. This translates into CASSQRMTGNYGYTF.

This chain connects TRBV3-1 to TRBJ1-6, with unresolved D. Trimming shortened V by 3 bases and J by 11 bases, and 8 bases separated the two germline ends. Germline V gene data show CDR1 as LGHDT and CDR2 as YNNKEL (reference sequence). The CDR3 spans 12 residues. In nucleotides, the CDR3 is TGTGCCAGCAGCCAGGGAAGGACACCCCTCCACTTT. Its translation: CASSQGRTPLHF.

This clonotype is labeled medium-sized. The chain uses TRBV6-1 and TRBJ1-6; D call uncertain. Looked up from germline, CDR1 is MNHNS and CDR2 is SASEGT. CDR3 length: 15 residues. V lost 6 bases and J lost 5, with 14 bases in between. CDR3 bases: TGTGCCAGCAGCCCTAGGACGGTACATAATTCACCCCTCCACTTT. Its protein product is CASSPRTVHNSPLHF.

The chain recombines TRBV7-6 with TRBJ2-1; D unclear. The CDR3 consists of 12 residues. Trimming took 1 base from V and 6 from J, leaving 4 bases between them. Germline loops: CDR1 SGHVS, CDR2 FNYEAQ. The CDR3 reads CASSLGSNEQFF. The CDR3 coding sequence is TGTGCCAGCAGCTTAGGGAGCAATGAGCAGTTCTTC.

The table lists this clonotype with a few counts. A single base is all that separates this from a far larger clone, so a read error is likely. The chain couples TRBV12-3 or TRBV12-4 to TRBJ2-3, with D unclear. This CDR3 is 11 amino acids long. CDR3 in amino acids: CASSRTYTQYF. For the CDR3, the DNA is TGTGCCAGCAGCCGCACATATACGCAGTATTTT.

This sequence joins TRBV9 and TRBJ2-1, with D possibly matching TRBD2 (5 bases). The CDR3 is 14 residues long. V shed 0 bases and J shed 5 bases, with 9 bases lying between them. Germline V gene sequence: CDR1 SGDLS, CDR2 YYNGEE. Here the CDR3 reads CASSVATRNNEQFF. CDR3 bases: TGTGCCAGCAGCGTAGCTACTAGGAACAATGAGCAGTTCTTC.

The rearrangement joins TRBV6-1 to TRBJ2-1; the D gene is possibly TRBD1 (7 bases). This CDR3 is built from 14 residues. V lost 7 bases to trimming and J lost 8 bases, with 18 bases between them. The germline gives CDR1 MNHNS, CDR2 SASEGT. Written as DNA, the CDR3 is TGTGCCAGCAAACGCGCGGGACAGTCAGATGAGCAGTTCTTC. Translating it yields CASKRAGQSDEQFF.

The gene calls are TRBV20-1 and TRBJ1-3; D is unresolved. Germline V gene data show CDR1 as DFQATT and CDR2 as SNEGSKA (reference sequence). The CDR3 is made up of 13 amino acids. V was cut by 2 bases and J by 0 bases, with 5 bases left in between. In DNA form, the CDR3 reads TGCAGTGCTAGACGCAGCTCTGGAAACACCATATATTTT. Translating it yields CSARRSSGNTIYF.

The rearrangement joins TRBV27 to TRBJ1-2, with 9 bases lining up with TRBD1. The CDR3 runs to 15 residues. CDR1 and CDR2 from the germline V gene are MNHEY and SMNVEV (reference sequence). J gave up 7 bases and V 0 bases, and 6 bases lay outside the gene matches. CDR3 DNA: TGTGCCAGCAGTTTATCGAACAGGGGGCTTGGTGGCTACACCTTC. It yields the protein CASSLSNRGLGGYTF.

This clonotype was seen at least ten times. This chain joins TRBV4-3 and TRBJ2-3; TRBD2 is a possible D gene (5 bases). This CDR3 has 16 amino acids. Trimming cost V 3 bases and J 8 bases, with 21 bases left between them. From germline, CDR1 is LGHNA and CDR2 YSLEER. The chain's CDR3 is CASSQIAYDLLGTQYF. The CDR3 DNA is TGCGCCAGCAGCCAGATCGCTTACGACCTACTAGGTACGCAGTATTTT.